The T cell receptor beta chain under discussion was sequenced for a study of T cell changes during pregnancy in multiple sclerosis. The CDR3 is made up of 14 amino acids. After removal of 4 bases from V and 6 bases from J, the junction contained 5 bases not matched to a gene. Germline V gene lookup returns CDR1 SGHVS and CDR2 FQNEAQ. This table comes from immunoSEQ multiplex PCR, and its TCRdb copy is limited to in-frame clones, with some not included. The sample includes about 100,000 clones, 92% of them seen just once. This chain connects TRBV7-8 to TRBJ2-2, with 7 bases that match TRBD1. This specimen consisted of peripheral blood, obtained after pregnancy. The sequence came from a female donor with multiple sclerosis, enrolled in a pregnancy study. CDR3 nucleotides: TGTGCCAGCAGCTGGGCGCAGGGGGCCGGGGAGCTGTTTTTT. Amino acid sequence: CASSWAQGAGELFF.